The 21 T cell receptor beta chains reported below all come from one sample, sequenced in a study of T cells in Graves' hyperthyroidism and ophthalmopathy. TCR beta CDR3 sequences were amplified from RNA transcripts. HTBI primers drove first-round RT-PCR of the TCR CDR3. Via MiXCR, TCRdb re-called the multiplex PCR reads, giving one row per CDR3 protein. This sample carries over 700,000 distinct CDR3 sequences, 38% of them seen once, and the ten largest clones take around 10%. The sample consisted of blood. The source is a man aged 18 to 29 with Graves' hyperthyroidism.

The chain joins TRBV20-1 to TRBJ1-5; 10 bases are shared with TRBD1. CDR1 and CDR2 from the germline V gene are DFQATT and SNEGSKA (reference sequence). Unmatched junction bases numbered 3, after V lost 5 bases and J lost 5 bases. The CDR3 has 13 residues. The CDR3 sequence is CSAVGTGDQPQHF. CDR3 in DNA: TGCAGTGCTGTCGGGACAGGGGATCAGCCCCAGCATTTT.

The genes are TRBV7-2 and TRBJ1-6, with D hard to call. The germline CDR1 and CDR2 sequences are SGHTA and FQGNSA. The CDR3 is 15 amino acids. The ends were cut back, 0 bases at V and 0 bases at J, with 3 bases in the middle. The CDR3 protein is CASSLAGSYNSPLHF. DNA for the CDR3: TGTGCCAGCAGCTTAGCGGGCTCCTATAATTCACCCCTCCACTTT.

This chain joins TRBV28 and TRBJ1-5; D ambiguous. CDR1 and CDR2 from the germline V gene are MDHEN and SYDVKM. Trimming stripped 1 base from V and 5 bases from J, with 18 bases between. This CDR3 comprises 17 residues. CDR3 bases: TGTGCCAGCAGTTTATTTTACCAGGCTAACGCGGATCAGCCCCAGCATTTT. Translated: CASSLFYQANADQPQHF. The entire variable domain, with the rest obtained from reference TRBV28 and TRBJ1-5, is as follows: DVKVTQSSRYLVKRTGEKVFLECVQDMDHENMFWYRQDPGLGLRLIYFSYDVKMKEKGDIPEGYSVSREKKERFSLILESASTNQTSMYLCASSLFYQANADQPQHFGDGTRLSIL.

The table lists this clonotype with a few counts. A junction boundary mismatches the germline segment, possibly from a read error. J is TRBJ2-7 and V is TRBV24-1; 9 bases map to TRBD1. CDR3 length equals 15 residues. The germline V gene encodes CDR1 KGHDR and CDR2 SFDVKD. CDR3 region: CASSLSGTGSNEQYF. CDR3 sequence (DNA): TGTGCCAGCAGTTTATCCGGGACAGGGAGCAACGAGCAGTACTTC.

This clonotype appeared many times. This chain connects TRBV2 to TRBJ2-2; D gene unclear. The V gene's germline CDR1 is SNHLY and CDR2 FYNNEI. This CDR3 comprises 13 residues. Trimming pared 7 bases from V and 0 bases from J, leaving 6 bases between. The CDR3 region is CASTVSNTGELFF. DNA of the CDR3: TGTGCCAGCACGGTCTCGAACACCGGGGAGCTGTTTTTT.

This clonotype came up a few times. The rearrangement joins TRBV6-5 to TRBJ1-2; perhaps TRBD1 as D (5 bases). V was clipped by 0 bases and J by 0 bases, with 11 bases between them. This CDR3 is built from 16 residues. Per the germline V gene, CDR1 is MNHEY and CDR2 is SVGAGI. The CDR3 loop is CASSYSWDGSNYGYTF. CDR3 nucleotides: TGTGCCAGCAGTTACTCCTGGGACGGATCTAACTATGGCTACACCTTC.

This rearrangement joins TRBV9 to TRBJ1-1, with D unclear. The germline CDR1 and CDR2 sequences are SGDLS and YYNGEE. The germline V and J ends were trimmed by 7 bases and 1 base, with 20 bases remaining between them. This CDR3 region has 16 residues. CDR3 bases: TGTGCCAGCTCACCACGGGATCCAGGAGCGAACACTGAAGCTTTCTTT. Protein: CASSPRDPGANTEAFF.

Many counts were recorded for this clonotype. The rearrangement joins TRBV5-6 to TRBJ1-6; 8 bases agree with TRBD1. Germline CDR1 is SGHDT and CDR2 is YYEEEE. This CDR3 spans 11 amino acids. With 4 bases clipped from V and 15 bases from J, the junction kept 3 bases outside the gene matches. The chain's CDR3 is CASSAGQVLHF. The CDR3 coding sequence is TGTGCCAGCAGCGCGGGACAGGTCCTCCACTTT.

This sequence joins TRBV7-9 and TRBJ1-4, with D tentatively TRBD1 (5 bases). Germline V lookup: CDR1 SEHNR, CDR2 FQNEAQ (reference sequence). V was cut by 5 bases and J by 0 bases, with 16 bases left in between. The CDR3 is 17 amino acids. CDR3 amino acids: CASSPTEIKATNEKLFF. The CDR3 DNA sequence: TGTGCCAGCAGCCCGACAGAGATAAAGGCAACTAATGAAAAACTGTTTTTT.

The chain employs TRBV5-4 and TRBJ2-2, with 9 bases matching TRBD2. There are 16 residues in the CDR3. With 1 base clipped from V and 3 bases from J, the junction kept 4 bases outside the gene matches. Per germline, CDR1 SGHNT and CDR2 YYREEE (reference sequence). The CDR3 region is CASSLTGLAYTGELFF. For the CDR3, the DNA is TGTGCCAGCAGCTTGACGGGACTAGCCTACACCGGGGAGCTGTTTTTT.

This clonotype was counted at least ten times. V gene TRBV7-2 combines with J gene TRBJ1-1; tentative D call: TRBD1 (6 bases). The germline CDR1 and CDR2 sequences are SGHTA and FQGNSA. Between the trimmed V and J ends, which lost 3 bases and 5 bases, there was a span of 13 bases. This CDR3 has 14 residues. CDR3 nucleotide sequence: TGTGCCAGCAGCTTCAGGGGTAGAGGAACTGAAGCTTTCTTT. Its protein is CASSFRGRGTEAFF.

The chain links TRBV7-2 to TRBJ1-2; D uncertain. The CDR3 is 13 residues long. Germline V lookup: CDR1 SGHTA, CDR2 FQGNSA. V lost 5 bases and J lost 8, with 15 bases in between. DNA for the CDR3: TGTGCCAGCAGCCCCAAAATAACATGGGGCTACACCTTC. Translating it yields CASSPKITWGYTF.

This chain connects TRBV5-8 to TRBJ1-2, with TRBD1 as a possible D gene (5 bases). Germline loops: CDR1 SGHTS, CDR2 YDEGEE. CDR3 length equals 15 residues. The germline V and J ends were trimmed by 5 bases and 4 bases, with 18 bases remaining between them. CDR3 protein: CASSRSRQGSYGYTF. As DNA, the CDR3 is TGTGCCAGCAGTAGAAGCAGGCAGGGATCCTATGGCTACACCTTC.

CDR3 bases: TGCAGTGCTAGAAACAGCTCCTATAATTCACCCCTCCACTTT. This gives the protein CSARNSSYNSPLHF. The V gene is TRBV20-1, the J gene TRBJ1-6; D gene unclear. V lost 2 bases to trimming and J lost 0 bases, with 5 bases between them. The CDR3 sequence is 14 residues long. Germline V gene sequence: CDR1 DFQATT, CDR2 SNEGSKA (reference sequence).

As DNA, the CDR3 is TGTGCCAGTCTTTTGGACAGGATTGACACTGAAGCTTTCTTT. Its protein is CASLLDRIDTEAFF. The chain joins TRBV9 to TRBJ1-1, with TRBD1 matching 7 bases. Germline lookup yields CDR1 SGDLS and CDR2 YYNGEE. The CDR3 length is 14 residues. Trimming took 8 bases from V and 3 from J; bases not matched to a gene: 10. The full variable domain, its missing parts supplied by reference TRBV9 and TRBJ1-1, is DSGVTQTPKHLITATGQRVTLRCSPRSGDLSVYWYQQSLDQGLQFLIQYYNGEERAKGNILERFSAQQFPDLHSELNLSSLELGDSALYFCASLLDRIDTEAFFGQGTRLTVV.

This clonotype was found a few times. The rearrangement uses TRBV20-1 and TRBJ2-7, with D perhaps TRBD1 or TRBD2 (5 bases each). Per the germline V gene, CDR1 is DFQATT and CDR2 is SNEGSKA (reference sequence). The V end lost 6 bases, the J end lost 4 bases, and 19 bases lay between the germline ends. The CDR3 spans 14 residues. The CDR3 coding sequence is TGCAGTGCCGATGAGGGGCCAGGCCTTTACGAGCAGTACTTC. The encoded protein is CSADEGPGLYEQYF.

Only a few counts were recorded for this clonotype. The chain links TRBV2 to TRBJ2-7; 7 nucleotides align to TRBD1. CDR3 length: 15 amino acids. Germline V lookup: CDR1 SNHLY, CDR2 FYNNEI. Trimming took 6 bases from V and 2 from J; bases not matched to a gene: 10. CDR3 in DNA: TGTGCCAGCAGCCAAGACAGGGACCCTACCTACGAGCAGTACTTC. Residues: CASSQDRDPTYEQYF.

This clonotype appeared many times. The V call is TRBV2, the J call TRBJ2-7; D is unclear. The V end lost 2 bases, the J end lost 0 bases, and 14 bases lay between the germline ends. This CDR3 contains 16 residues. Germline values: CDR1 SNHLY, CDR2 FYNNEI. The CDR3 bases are TGTGCCAGCAGTGAAATGGCGTGGGGAAGCTCCTACGAGCAGTACTTC. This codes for CASSEMAWGSSYEQYF.

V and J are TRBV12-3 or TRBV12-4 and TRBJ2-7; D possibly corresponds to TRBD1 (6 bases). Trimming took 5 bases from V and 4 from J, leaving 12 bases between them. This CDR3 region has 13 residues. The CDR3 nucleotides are TGTGCCAGCAGTGTCGGGACACTGTACGAGCAGTACTTC. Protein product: CASSVGTLYEQYF.

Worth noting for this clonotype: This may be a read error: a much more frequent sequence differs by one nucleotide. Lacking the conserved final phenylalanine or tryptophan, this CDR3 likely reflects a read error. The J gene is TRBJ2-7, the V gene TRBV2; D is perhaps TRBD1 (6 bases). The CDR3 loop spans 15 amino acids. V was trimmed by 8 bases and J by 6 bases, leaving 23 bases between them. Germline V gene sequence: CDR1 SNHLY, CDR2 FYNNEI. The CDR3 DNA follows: TGTGCCAGCTCCCTTGGGGGAGACGTAGGGGGCGAGCAGTACCTC. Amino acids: CASSLGGDVGGEQYL.

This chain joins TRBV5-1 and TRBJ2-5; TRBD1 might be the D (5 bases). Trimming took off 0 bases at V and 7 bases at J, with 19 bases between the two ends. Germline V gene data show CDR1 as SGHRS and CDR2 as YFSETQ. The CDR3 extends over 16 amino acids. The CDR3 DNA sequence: TGCGCCAGCAGCTTGGCCTCAGGGATCGGGCGTCGGACCCAGTACTTC. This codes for CASSLASGIGRRTQYF.